A single sample gave rise to the 3 T cell receptor beta chains below, sequenced in a study of Ad26.COV2.S vaccination and SARS-CoV-2 variants. Only in-frame clones appear in the TCRdb table, and some are missing; sequencing was by immunoSEQ multiplex PCR. The table has a few hundred thousand clones, about 89% seen once; the top ten hold 1.5% to 2%. Treatment: around 19 received Ad26.COV2.S at low or high dose, single or two shots; 5 received placebo; per-sample allocation not given. Sampling was performed 63 days after the first vaccine or placebo injection. The sample in question was peripheral blood, obtained in a trial of Ad26.COV2.S vaccine versus placebo. The receptors here all came from a person aged 18-60 years who received the Ad26.COV2.S COVID-19 vaccine or a placebo.

The chain recombines TRBV18 with TRBJ2-7, with 9 bases aligning to TRBD1. The CDR3 runs 14 residues. Germline V CDR1 and CDR2: KGHSH, LQKENI. Unmatched junction bases numbered 6, after V lost 6 bases and J lost 3 bases. The CDR3 region has the DNA TGTGCCAGCTCCTCCGGGACAGGGATCTACGAGCAGTACTTC. Its translation: CASSSGTGIYEQYF. Looking up the rest from reference TRBV18 and TRBJ2-7 gives the full variable domain: NAGVMQNPRHLVRRRGQEARLRCSPMKGHSHVYWYRQLPEEGLKFMVYLQKENIIDESGMPKERFSAEFPKEGPSILRIQQVVRGDSAAYFCASSSGTGIYEQYFGPGTRLTVT.

The J gene is TRBJ1-1, the V gene TRBV3-1 (or the pseudogene TRBV3-2); no firm D call. Germline lookup yields CDR1 LGHDT and CDR2 YNNKEL (reference sequence). This CDR3 is built from 12 residues. The V end lost 7 bases, the J end lost 4 bases, and 10 bases lay between the germline ends. This CDR3 reads CASNRFGTEAFF. The CDR3 nucleotides read TGTGCCAGCAATAGGTTTGGCACTGAAGCTTTCTTT.

This chain links TRBV28 with TRBJ2-5, with 11 nucleotides matching TRBD2. After removal of 6 bases from V and 5 bases from J, the junction contained 5 bases not matched to a gene. The CDR3 is 14 residues long. Germline-derived CDR1 and CDR2 are MDHEN and SYDVKM. CDR3 sequence reads: CASRGTSGSETQYF. The DNA of the CDR3 is TGTGCCAGCAGGGGGACTAGCGGAAGCGAGACCCAGTACTTC.